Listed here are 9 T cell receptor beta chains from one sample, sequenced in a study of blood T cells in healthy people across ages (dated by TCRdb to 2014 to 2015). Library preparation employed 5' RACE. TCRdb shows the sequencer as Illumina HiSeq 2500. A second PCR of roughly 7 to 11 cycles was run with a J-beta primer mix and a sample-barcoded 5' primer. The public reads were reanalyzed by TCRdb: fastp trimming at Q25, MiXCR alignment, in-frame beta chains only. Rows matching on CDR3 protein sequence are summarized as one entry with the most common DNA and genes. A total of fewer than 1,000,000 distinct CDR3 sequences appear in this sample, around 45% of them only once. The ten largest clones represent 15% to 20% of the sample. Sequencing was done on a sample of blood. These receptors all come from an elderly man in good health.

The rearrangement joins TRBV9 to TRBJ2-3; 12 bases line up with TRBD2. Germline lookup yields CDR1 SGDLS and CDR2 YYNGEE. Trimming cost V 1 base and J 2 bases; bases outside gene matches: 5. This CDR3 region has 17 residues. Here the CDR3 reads CASSVPTSGGPTDTQYF. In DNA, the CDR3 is TGTGCCAGCAGCGTACCGACTAGCGGGGGACCCACAGATACGCAGTATTTT.

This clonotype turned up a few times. The DNA for the CDR3 is TGTGCCACCAGCAGAGATCTTACAAATAACTCCTACGAGCAGTACTTC. Protein: CATSRDLTNNSYEQYF. This chain connects TRBV15 to TRBJ2-7; D is ambiguous. Trimming shortened V by 0 bases and J by 0 bases, and 12 bases separated the two germline ends. The CDR3 is 16 residues long. CDR1 and CDR2 (germline): LNHNV, YYDKDF (reference sequence).

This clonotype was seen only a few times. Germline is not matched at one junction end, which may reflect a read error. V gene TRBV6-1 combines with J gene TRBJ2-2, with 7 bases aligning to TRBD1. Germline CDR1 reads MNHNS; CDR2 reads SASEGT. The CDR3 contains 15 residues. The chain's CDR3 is CASSEGTVNTGELFF. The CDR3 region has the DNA TGTGCTAGCAGTGAAGGGACAGTAAACACCGGGGAGCTGTTTTTT.

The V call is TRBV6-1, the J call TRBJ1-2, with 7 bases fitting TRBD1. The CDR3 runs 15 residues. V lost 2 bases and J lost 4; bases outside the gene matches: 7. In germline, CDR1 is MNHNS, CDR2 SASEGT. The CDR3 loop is CASSESVGGAYGYTF. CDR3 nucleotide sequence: TGTGCCAGCAGTGAAAGTGTAGGGGGCGCCTATGGCTACACCTTC.

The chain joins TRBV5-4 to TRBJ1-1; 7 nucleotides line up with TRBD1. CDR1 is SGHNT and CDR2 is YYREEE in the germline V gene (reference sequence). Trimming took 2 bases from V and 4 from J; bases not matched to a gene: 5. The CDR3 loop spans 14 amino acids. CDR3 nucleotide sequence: TGTGCCAGCAGCTTCTCAGGGGGTCCCACTGAAGCTTTCTTT. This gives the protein CASSFSGGPTEAFF.

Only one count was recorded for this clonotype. CDR3 nucleotides: TGTGCCAGCAGCTTAACGGGCTGCCTAGCGGGAGTTGCAGATACGCAGTATTTT. This gives the protein CASSLTGCLAGVADTQYF. The chain combines TRBV7-3 with TRBJ2-3; TRBD2 matches 10 bases. The CDR3 covers 18 residues. Germline V lookup: CDR1 SGHTA, CDR2 FQGTGA. V shed 0 bases and J 4 bases; nucleotides not matched to a gene: 10.

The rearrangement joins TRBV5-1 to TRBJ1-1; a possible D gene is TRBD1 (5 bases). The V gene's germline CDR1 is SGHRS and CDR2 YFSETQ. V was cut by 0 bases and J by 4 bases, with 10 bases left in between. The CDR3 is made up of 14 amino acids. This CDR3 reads CASSLVGGLTEAFF. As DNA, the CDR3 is TGCGCCAGCAGCTTGGTTGGGGGACTCACTGAAGCTTTCTTT. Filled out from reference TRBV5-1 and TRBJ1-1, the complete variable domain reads KAGVTQTPRYLIKTRGQQVTLSCSPISGHRSVSWYQQTPGQGLQFLFEYFSETQRNKGNFPGRFSGRQFSNSRSEMNVSTLELGDSALYLCASSLVGGLTEAFFGQGTRLTVV.

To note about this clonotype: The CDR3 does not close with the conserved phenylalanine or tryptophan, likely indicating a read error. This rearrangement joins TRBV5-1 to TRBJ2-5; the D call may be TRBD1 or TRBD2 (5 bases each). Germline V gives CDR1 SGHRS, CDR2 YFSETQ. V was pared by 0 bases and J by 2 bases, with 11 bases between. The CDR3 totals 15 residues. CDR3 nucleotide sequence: TGCGCCAGCAGCTTGGCAGGGAGTAATCAAGAGACCCAGTACATC. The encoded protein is CASSLAGSNQETQYI.

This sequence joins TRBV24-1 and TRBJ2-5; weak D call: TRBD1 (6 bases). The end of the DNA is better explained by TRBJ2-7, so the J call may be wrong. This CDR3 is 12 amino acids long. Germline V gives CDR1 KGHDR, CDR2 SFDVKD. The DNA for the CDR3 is TGTGCCACCAGTGGGGACACCCTCGAGCAGTACTTC. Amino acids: CATSGDTLEQYF.